The TCR beta chain under discussion was sequenced for a study of cytomegalovirus exposure and HLA in healthy donors. Study-level findings and limits: An analysis that came later showed most CMV-associated TCR beta chains appearing HLA-restricted.

The J segment lost 4 bases and the V segment lost 4 bases, leaving 5 bases of the junction unmatched. There are 14 residues in the CDR3. From germline, CDR1 is SGHTA and CDR2 FQGNSA. The PCR made use of 60 Vbeta and 13 Jbeta primers. Repertoires were generated with immunoSEQ multiplex PCR, while TCRdb's copy carries only in-frame clones and drops some. The repertoire consists of roughly 120,000 clones, with around 81% occurring once and the leading ten covering more than 2%. Note on this clone: Its cognate antigen is unknown.

The V and J genes are TRBV7-2 and TRBJ2-7, with 9 bases aligning to TRBD1. Sequencing input: PBMCs. This TCR was recovered from a woman in her thirties in good health and CMV-seronegative. The CDR3 nucleotides are TGTGCCAGCAGCTCAGGGACAGGGTATTACGAGCAGTACTTC. Translating gives CASSSGTGYYEQYF.